A single sample is the source of the 18 T cell receptor beta chains below, sequenced in a study of blood T cell repertoires in COVID-19. TCRdb keeps only in-frame clones here, not all; method: immunoSEQ multiplex PCR. The repertoire holds about 240,000 clones, with more than 70% as singletons. What was sequenced was peripheral blood. These receptors all come from a man older than 75 with acute or convalescent COVID-19.

This rearrangement joins TRBV11-2 to TRBJ2-7; 8 nucleotides align to TRBD1. Germline V gene sequence: CDR1 SGHAT, CDR2 FQNNGV. J lost 5 bases, V lost 5 bases, and 5 bases had no gene match. This CDR3 comprises 13 residues. In DNA, the CDR3 is TGTGCCAGCAGCACGGACAGGGCCCACGAGCAGTACTTC. The encoded protein is CASSTDRAHEQYF.

The gene calls are TRBV19 and TRBJ2-2; 8 bases align to TRBD1. The CDR3 extends over 14 amino acids. The germline CDR1 and CDR2 sequences are LNHDA and SQIVND (reference sequence). V trimming: 10 bases; J trimming: 7 bases; junction bases outside the gene matches: 11. The DNA for the CDR3 is TGTGCCAATGTCCTCAGGGGGCGTCTCGGGGAGCTGTTTTTT. Encoded protein: CANVLRGRLGELFF.

This sequence joins TRBV24-1 and TRBJ2-3; D perhaps matches TRBD1 (5 bases). The V end was cut by 4 bases, the J end by 3 bases, with 10 bases between. The V gene's germline CDR1 is KGHDR and CDR2 SFDVKD. The CDR3 loop spans 14 amino acids. The chain's CDR3 is CATSDSGFTDTQYF. The CDR3 DNA reads as TGTGCCACCAGTGACTCAGGGTTTACAGATACGCAGTATTTT.

V is TRBV5-1 and J is TRBJ1-1; 9 bases map to TRBD1. The V gene's germline CDR1 is SGHRS and CDR2 YFSETQ. The CDR3 spans 14 residues. Trimming removed 3 bases from V and 5 bases from J; junction bases left unmatched: 5. The CDR3 sequence: CASSSGTGWTEAFF. The CDR3 DNA reads as TGCGCCAGCAGCTCCGGGACAGGGTGGACTGAAGCTTTCTTT. The complete variable domain, with remaining parts taken from reference TRBV5-1 and TRBJ1-1, reads KAGVTQTPRYLIKTRGQQVTLSCSPISGHRSVSWYQQTPGQGLQFLFEYFSETQRNKGNFPGRFSGRQFSNSRSEMNVSTLELGDSALYLCASSSGTGWTEAFFGQGTRLTVV.

V and J are TRBV7-9 and TRBJ1-4; weak D call: TRBD1 (6 bases). The CDR3 has 14 residues. Trimming stripped 4 bases from V and 7 bases from J, with 13 bases between. The V gene's germline CDR1 is SEHNR and CDR2 FQNEAQ (reference sequence). The CDR3 nucleotides are TGTGCCAGCAGCTACACGACAGGCTCTGAAAAACTGTTTTTT. Translating gives CASSYTTGSEKLFF.

The V and J genes are TRBV7-9 and TRBJ2-3; weak D call: TRBD2 (5 bases). Per the germline V gene, CDR1 is SEHNR and CDR2 is FQNEAQ (reference sequence). V was clipped by 5 bases and J by 4 bases, with 19 bases between them. The CDR3 spans 16 residues. CDR3 loop: CASSTRGSVSADTQYF. In DNA, the CDR3 is TGTGCCAGCAGCACCCGGGGATCAGTTAGTGCAGATACGCAGTATTTT. The whole variable domain, filled in from reference TRBV7-9 and TRBJ2-3, reads DTGVSQNPRHKITKRGQNVTFRCDPISEHNRLYWYRQTLGQGPEFLTYFQNEAQLEKSRLLSDRFSAERPKGSFSTLEIQRTEQGDSAMYLCASSTRGSVSADTQYFGPGTRLTVL.

The chain links TRBV11-3 to TRBJ2-3; D is ambiguous. CDR1 SGHNT and CDR2 YENEEA come from the germline V gene. The CDR3 loop spans 11 amino acids. V was trimmed by 5 bases and J by 4 bases, leaving 4 bases between them. DNA for the CDR3: TGTGCCAGCAGCCAGGCAGATACGCAGTATTTT. Translation gives CASSQADTQYF. The variable domain in full, completed from reference TRBV11-3 and TRBJ2-3, reads EAGVVQSPRYKIIEKKQPVAFWCNPISGHNTLYWYLQNLGQGPELLIRYENEEAVDDSQLPKDRFSAERLKGVDSTLKIQPAELGDSAVYLCASSQADTQYFGPGTRLTVL.

This chain connects TRBV25-1 to TRBJ1-2, with a weak D call TRBD1 (5 bases). There are 13 residues in the CDR3. V lost 3 bases, J lost 8 bases, and 13 bases lay in between. In germline, CDR1 is MGHDK, CDR2 SYGVNS. The CDR3 bases are TGTGCCAGCAGTGATCCTTCTGGGGCGGGCTACACCTTC. Encoded protein: CASSDPSGAGYTF.

This clone was counted a single time. This rearrangement joins TRBV6-5 to TRBJ2-7, with D tentatively TRBD1 (6 bases). This CDR3 is 15 amino acids long. Germline CDR1 MNHEY, CDR2 SVGAGI. The V gene lost 8 bases and the J gene lost 7 bases, with 24 bases spanning the gap. The CDR3 region is CASDPLGTGTSEQYF. Written as DNA, the CDR3 is TGTGCCAGCGACCCCCTTGGGACCGGGACATCGGAGCAGTACTTC.

This clone was seen more than once but under ten times. The chain is built from TRBV4-1 and TRBJ1-5, with D possibly TRBD1 on 6 matching bases. Per germline, CDR1 MGHRA and CDR2 YSYEKL. V was trimmed by 0 bases and J by 7 bases, leaving 13 bases between them. The CDR3 sequence is 15 residues long. The CDR3 spells CASSQEPGASQPQHF. The CDR3 nucleotides are TGCGCCAGCAGCCAAGAACCAGGGGCCAGCCAGCCCCAGCATTTT.

The chain couples TRBV21-1 to TRBJ1-2; TRBD1 is the table's D call and was not checked against the DNA. TRBV21-1 is shown as a pseudogene. The CDR3 has 14 amino acids. The CDR3 bases are TGTGCCAGCAGCAAAGACAGGGGATACTATGGCTACACCTTC. Its protein product is CASSKDRGYYGYTF.

The genes are TRBV27 and TRBJ1-6; 7 nucleotides align to TRBD1. The CDR3 runs to 15 residues. Germline lookup yields CDR1 MNHEY and CDR2 SMNVEV (reference sequence). The junction had 6 bases not matched to a gene; V was cut back by 3 bases and J by 7 bases. CDR3 loop: CASSFPDRENSPLHF. In DNA, the CDR3 is TGTGCCAGCAGTTTCCCCGACAGGGAAAATTCACCCCTCCACTTT.

The chain links TRBV3-1 (or the pseudogene TRBV3-2) to TRBJ1-1, with unresolved D. V gave up 1 base and J gave up 0 bases, with 9 bases separating them. The CDR3 is made up of 15 amino acids. Per germline, CDR1 LGHDT and CDR2 YNNKEL (reference sequence). For the CDR3, the DNA is TGTGCCAGCAGCCAAGGTCCAGCGTTGAACACTGAAGCTTTCTTT. Translation gives CASSQGPALNTEAFF.

This sequence joins TRBV28 and TRBJ2-5; D gene ambiguous. Trimming shortened V by 5 bases and J by 2 bases, and 12 bases separated the two germline ends. The CDR3 is 14 residues long. Germline V lookup: CDR1 MDHEN, CDR2 SYDVKM. CDR3 region: CASSPPSRQETQYF. In nucleotides, the CDR3 is TGTGCCAGCAGTCCCCCCTCCCGGCAAGAGACCCAGTACTTC.

The V gene is TRBV4-3, the J gene TRBJ1-4; 8 bases are a match to TRBD1. CDR1 is LGHNA, CDR2 YSLEER, per germline. This CDR3 has 17 residues. The trim removed 0 bases at V and 7 bases at J, leaving 10 bases unmatched. Here the CDR3 DNA reads TGCGCCAGCAGCCAAGATGGGGGGGGACAGGTGGGTGAAAAACTGTTTTTT. Translation: CASSQDGGGQVGEKLFF.

This chain links TRBV29-1 with TRBJ1-5; TRBD1 aligns across 7 bases. V trimming: 4 bases; J trimming: 3 bases; junction bases outside the gene matches: 9. This CDR3 region has 15 residues. Germline V gene lookup returns CDR1 SQVTM and CDR2 ANQGSEA. The CDR3 reads CSVVEQGRNNQPQHF. Written as DNA, the CDR3 is TGCAGCGTTGTAGAACAGGGGCGGAACAATCAGCCCCAGCATTTT.

The CDR3 is CASSLIGSTGEAFF. CDR3 in DNA: TGTGCCAGCAGTTTAATCGGTTCGACAGGGGAAGCTTTCTTT. The chain combines TRBV27 with TRBJ1-1; 7 bases align to TRBD1. The CDR3 spans 14 residues. After removal of 2 bases from V and 8 bases from J, the junction contained 8 bases not matched to a gene. The germline V gene has CDR1 MNHEY and CDR2 SMNVEV (reference sequence).

The chain carries TRBV7-3 and TRBJ1-5; D gene unclear. V dropped 5 bases and J dropped 0 bases, with 14 bases sitting between them. CDR3 length: 16 residues. Germline CDR1 SGHTA, CDR2 FQGTGA. CDR3 DNA: TGTGCCAGCAGCGCCCCGGCGACATATAGCAATCAGCCCCAGCATTTT. Translating gives CASSAPATYSNQPQHF.